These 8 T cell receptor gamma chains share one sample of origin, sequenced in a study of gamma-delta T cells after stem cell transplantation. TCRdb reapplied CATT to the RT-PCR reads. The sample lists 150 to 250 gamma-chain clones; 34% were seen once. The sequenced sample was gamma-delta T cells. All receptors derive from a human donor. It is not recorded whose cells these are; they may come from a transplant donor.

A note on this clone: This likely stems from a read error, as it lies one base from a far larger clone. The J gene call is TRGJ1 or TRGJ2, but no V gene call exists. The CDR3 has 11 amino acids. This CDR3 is CATCDYYKKLF. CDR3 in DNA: TGTGCCACCTGTGATTATTATAAGAAACTCTTT.

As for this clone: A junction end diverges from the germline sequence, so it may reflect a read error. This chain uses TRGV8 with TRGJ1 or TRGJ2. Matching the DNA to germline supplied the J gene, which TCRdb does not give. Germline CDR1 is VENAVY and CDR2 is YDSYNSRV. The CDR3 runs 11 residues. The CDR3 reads CANWGGYKKLF. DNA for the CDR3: TGTGCCAACTGGGGGGGTTATAAGAAACTCTTT.

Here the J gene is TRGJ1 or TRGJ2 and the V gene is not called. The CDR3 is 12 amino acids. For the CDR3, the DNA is TGTGCCTTGTGGGAGGTGCGAGAGGAGCCACTCTTT. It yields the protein CALWEVREEPLF.

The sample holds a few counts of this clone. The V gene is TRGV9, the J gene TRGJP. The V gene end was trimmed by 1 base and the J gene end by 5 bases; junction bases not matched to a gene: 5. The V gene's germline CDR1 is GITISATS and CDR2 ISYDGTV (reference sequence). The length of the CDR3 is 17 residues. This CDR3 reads CALWEVLKELGKKIKVF. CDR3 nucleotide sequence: TGTGCCTTGTGGGAGGTACTCAAAGAGTTGGGCAAAAAAATCAAGGTATTT.

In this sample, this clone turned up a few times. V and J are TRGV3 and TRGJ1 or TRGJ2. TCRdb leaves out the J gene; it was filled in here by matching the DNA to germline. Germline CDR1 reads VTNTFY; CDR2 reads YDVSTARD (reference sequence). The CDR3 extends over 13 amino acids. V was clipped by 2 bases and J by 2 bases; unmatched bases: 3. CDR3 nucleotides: TGTGCCACCTGGGACATGTATTATTATAAGAAACTCTTT. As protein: CATWDMYYYKKLF.

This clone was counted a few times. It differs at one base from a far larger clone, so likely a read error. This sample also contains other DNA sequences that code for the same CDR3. CDR3 DNA sequence: TGTGCCACCTGGGATAGATATCTGGGCAAGAAACTCTTT. Protein product: CATWDRYLGKKLF. The genes are TRGV8 and TRGJ1 or TRGJ2. Trimming took 1 base from V and 10 from J; bases not matched to a gene: 10. Germline CDR1 is VENAVY and CDR2 is YDSYNSRV. This CDR3 contains 13 residues.

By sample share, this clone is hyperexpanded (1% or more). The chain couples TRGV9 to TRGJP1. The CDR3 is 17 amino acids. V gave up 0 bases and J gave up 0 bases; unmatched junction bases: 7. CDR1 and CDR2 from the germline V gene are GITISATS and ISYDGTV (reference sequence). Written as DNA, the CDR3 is TGTGCCTTGTGGGAGGTGCGAGGTAATACCACTGGTTGGTTCAAGATATTT. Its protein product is CALWEVRGNTTGWFKIF.

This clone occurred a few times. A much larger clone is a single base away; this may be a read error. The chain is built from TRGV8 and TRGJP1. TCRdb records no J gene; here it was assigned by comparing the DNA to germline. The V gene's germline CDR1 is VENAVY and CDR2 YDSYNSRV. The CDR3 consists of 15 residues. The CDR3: CANWDWNTTGWFKIF. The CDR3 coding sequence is TGTGCCAACTGGGATTGGAATACCACTGGTTGGTTCAAGATATTT.